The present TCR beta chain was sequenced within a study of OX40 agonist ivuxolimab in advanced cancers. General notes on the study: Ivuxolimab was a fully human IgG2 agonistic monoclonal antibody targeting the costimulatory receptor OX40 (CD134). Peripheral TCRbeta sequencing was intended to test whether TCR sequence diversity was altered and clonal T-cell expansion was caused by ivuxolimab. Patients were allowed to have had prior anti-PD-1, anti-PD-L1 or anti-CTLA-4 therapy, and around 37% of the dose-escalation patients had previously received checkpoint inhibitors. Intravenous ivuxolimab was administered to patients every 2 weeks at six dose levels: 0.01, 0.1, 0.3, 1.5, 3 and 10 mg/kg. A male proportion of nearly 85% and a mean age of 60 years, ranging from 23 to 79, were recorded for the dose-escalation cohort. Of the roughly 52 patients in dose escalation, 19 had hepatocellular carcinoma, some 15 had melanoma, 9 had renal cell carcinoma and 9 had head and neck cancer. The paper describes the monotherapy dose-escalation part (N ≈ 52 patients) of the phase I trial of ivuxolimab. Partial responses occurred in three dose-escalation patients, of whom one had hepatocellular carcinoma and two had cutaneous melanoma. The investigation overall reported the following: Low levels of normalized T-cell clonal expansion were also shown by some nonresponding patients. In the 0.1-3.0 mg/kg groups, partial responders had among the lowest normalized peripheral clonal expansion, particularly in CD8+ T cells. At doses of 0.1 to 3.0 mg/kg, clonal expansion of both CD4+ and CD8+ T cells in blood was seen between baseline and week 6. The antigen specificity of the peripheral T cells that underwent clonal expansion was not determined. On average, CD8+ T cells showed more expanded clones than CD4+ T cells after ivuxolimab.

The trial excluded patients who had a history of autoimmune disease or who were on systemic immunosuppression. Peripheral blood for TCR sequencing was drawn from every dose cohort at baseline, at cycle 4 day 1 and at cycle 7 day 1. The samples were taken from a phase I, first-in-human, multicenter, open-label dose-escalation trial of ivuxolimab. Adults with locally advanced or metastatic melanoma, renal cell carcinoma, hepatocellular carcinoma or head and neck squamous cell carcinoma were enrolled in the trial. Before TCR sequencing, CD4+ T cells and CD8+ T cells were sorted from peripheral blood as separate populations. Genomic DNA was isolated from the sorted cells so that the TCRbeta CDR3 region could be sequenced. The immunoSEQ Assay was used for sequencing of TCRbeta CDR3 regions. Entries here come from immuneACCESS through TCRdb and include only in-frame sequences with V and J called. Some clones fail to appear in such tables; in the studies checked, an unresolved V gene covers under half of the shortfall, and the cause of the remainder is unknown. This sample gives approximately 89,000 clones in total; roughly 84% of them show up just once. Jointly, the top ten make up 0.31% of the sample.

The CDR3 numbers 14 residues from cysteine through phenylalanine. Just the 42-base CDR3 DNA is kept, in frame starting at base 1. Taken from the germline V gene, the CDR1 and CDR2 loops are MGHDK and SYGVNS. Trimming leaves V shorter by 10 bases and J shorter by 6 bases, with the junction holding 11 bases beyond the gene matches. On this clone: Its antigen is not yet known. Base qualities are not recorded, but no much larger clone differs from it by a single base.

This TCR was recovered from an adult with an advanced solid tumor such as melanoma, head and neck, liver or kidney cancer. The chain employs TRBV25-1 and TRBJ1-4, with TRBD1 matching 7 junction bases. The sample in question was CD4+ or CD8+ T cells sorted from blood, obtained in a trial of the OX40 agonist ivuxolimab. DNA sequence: TGTGCCACCTGTCGGGACAGTAGGGATGAAAAACTGTTTTTT. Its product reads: CATCRDSRDEKLFF.